The entry below describes one T cell receptor beta chain. Its antigen is not known. The sample comes from a study of regulatory T cells in long-lasting Graves disease. This sample's time point: persistent/refractory GD, antithyroid drugs over 5 years with positive TRAb. Extracted PBMC RNA gave rise to the TCR library. Arm-PCR with iRepertoire HTBI primers amplified the CDR3 regions for these TCR beta libraries. TCRdb processed the multiplex PCR reads anew with MiXCR; each CDR3 protein has one entry. The table includes approximately 400,000 distinct CDR3 sequences, more than 20% detected once. The germline gives CDR1 LGHNA, CDR2 YSLEER. CDR3 length equals 14 residues. V shed 0 bases and J shed 5 bases, with 10 bases lying between them. Whole-study findings and limits: Tissue studied was limited to peripheral blood, excluding thyroid tissue.

The sequences come from peripheral blood mononuclear cells (PBMCs), collected when the disease was refractory, from a patient treated with antithyroid drugs. This TCR was sampled from a female donor with Graves disease. The V and J genes are TRBV4-3 and TRBJ1-1; D unresolved. The CDR3 DNA reads TGCGCCAGCAGCCAAGATAATGGTTGGACTGAAGCTTTCTTT. Translation: CASSQDNGWTEAFF.